The TCR beta chain under discussion was sequenced for a study of shared clonotypes between healthy human individuals. Across the study: Aged between 18 and 49, the donors were two women and a few men.

Positively selected for CCR7, the CD45RO-negative cells used as naive CD8 cells excluded terminally differentiated effector memory CD45RA+ cells. Details on this clone: Its antigen remains unknown.

General study points: Rarefaction demonstrated incomplete sorted-subset sequencing despite large depth.

Assay used: immunoSEQ multiplex PCR; TCRdb lists only in-frame clones, some missing. The data contain about 2 million clones, about 94% of them singletons. V shed 6 bases, J shed 3 bases, and the junction held 10 bases outside the gene matches. Germline loops: CDR1 SGHNT, CDR2 YYREEE (reference sequence). The CDR3 has 15 amino acids. The J gene is TRBJ1-1, the V gene TRBV5-4, with TRBD1 identical over 8 bases. Sequencing input: naive CD8+ T cells sorted from blood. This sequence was found in a man between 18 and 35 years old in good health. The CDR3 protein is CASNIRQGYDTEAFF. CDR3 nucleotide sequence: TGTGCCAGCAATATCCGACAGGGGTACGACACTGAAGCTTTCTTT.